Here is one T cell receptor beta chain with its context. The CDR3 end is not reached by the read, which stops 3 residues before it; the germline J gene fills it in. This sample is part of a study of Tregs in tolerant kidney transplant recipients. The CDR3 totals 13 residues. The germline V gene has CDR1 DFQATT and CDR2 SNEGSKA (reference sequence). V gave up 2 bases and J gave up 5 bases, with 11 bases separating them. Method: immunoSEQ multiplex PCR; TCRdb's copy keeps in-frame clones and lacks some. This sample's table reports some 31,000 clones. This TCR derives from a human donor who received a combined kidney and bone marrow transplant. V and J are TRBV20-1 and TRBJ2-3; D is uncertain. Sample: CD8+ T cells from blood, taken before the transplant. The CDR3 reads CSARHPVGDTQYF. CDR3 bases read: TGCAGTGCTAGACACCCGGTTGGAGATACG.